This is a list of T cell receptor beta chains from one sample in a study of T-cell reconstitution after alpha-beta-depleted transplantation in children. TCRdb re-called the PCR reads through MiXCR, storing one row per CDR3 protein. Seen here are about 110,000 distinct CDR3 sequences, 5% to 7% observed once, and the top ten hold about 23%. The sample here was PBMCs, mostly from graft donor cells, taken 360 days after TCRalphabeta/CD19-depleted stem cell transplant. These receptors were collected from a male patient between 2 and 15 years old who had a stem cell transplant for acute lymphoblastic leukemia, so the T cells may come from the graft donor. The CDR3 runs from the conserved cysteine through the conserved F or W. D genes are given only for firm matches. Clone size, where shown, is once, few, many, or a class for clones that have expanded.

clone size: many
D gene: TRBD1
V gene: TRBV4-2
J gene: TRBJ2-7
CDR3 protein: CASSYPGQGSYEQYF
CDR3 DNA: TGTGCCAGCAGCTACCCGGGACAGGGATCCTACGAGCAGTACTTC

clone size: few
D gene: -
V gene: TRBV6-5
J gene: TRBJ2-7
CDR3 protein: CASHTAYEQYF
CDR3 DNA: TGTGCCAGCCACACCGCCTACGAGCAGTACTTC

clone size: many
D gene: -
V gene: TRBV7-6
J gene: TRBJ2-3
CDR3 protein: CASSRKAVFTDTQYF
CDR3 DNA: TGTGCCAGCAGCCGAAAAGCCGTTTTCACAGATACGCAGTATTTT

clone size: many
D gene: TRBD1
V gene: TRBV28
J gene: TRBJ2-5
CDR3 protein: CASQTGTAVQETQYF
CDR3 DNA: TGTGCCAGCCAGACCGGGACAGCGGTCCAAGAGACCCAGTACTTC

clone size: many
D gene: -
V gene: TRBV7-9
J gene: TRBJ2-2
CDR3 protein: CASSFENTGELFF
CDR3 DNA: TGTGCCAGCAGCTTTGAGAACACCGGGGAGCTGTTTTTT

clone size: -
D gene: -
V gene: TRBV4-3
J gene: TRBJ1-2
CDR3 protein: CASRGLIDTANYGYTF
CDR3 DNA: TGCGCCAGCAGGGGGCTAATTGACACAGCTAACTATGGCTACACCTTC

clone size: -
D gene: -
V gene: TRBV7-9
J gene: TRBJ1-1
CDR3 protein: CASSQGPWAFF
CDR3 DNA: TGTGCCAGCAGCCAAGGGCCGTGGGCTTTCTTT

clone size: -
D gene: -
V gene: TRBV5-4
J gene: TRBJ2-5
CDR3 protein: CASTPDSRQETQYF
CDR3 DNA: TGTGCCAGCACCCCGGACAGCCGCCAAGAGACCCAGTACTTC

clone size: many
D gene: -
V gene: TRBV12-3/TRBV12-4
J gene: TRBJ1-6
CDR3 protein: CASRPQVYNSPLHF
CDR3 DNA: TGTGCCAGCAGGCCACAGGTCTATAATTCACCCCTCCACTTT

clone size: many
D gene: -
V gene: TRBV2
J gene: TRBJ2-7
CDR3 protein: CASSETGEQYF
CDR3 DNA: TGTGCCAGCAGTGAAACCGGCGAGCAGTACTTC

clone size: -
D gene: TRBD2
V gene: TRBV20-1
J gene: TRBJ2-1
CDR3 protein: CSALGLAGRTYNEQFF
CDR3 DNA: TGCAGTGCCCTCGGACTAGCGGGAAGGACCTACAATGAGCAGTTCTTC

clone size: many
D gene: -
V gene: TRBV4-3
J gene: TRBJ2-3
CDR3 protein: CASSQDHPPRSTDTQYF
CDR3 DNA: TGCGCCAGCAGCCAAGATCACCCGCCCCGTAGCACAGATACGCAGTATTTT

clone size: -
D gene: TRBD1
V gene: TRBV2
J gene: TRBJ2-3
CDR3 protein: CASMQMDRGLSADTQYF
CDR3 DNA: TGTGCCAGCATGCAGATGGACAGGGGGCTTAGTGCAGATACGCAGTATTTT

clone size: many
D gene: TRBD1
V gene: TRBV20-1
J gene: TRBJ2-1
CDR3 protein: CSAGDRVDEQFF
CDR3 DNA: TGCAGTGCTGGAGACAGGGTCGATGAGCAGTTCTTC

clone size: -
D gene: -
V gene: TRBV11-2
J gene: TRBJ2-4
CDR3 protein: CASSFPVSYYDRTKNIQYF
CDR3 DNA: TGTGCCAGCAGCTTTCCGGTGTCCTATTACGACAGGACCAAAAACATTCAGTACTTC

clone size: -
D gene: TRBD1
V gene: TRBV6-1
J gene: TRBJ1-3
CDR3 protein: CASSEWDRHSGNTIYF
CDR3 DNA: TGTGCCAGCAGTGAATGGGACAGGCACTCTGGAAACACCATATATTTT

clone size: many
D gene: -
V gene: TRBV6-5
J gene: TRBJ1-6
CDR3 protein: CASSPGLGWNSPLHF
CDR3 DNA: TGTGCCAGCAGTCCAGGGCTCGGTTGGAATTCACCCCTCCACTTT

clone size: many
D gene: -
V gene: TRBV7-9
J gene: TRBJ2-1
CDR3 protein: CAAGRENEQFF
CDR3 DNA: TGTGCGGCGGGCCGGGAGAATGAGCAGTTCTTC

clone size: many
D gene: -
V gene: TRBV7-9
J gene: TRBJ2-2
CDR3 protein: CASSLEQMRELFF
CDR3 DNA: TGTGCCAGCAGCTTAGAACAGATGCGGGAGCTGTTTTTT

clone size: many
D gene: -
V gene: TRBV12-3/TRBV12-4
J gene: TRBJ2-2
CDR3 protein: CASSGTSTGELFF
CDR3 DNA: TGTGCCAGCAGCGGGACATCCACCGGGGAGCTGTTTTTT

clone size: -
D gene: TRBD2
V gene: TRBV7-9
J gene: TRBJ2-2
CDR3 protein: CASSSSGGDPNTGELFF
CDR3 DNA: TGTGCCAGCAGCTCTAGCGGGGGGGATCCGAACACCGGGGAGCTGTTTTTT

clone size: -
D gene: -
V gene: TRBV9
J gene: TRBJ2-5
CDR3 protein: CASSVDPRPETQYF
CDR3 DNA: TGTGCCAGCAGCGTAGATCCCAGGCCAGAGACCCAGTACTTC

clone size: -
D gene: -
V gene: TRBV7-9
J gene: TRBJ2-5
CDR3 protein: CASSQGGRTQYF
CDR3 DNA: TGTGCCAGCAGCCAGGGGGGCCGGACCCAGTACTTC

clone size: few
D gene: -
V gene: TRBV6-2/TRBV6-3
J gene: TRBJ2-1
CDR3 protein: CASSYSIRAEQFF
CDR3 DNA: TGTGCCAGCAGTTACTCGATTCGGGCTGAGCAGTTCTTC

clone size: few
D gene: TRBD1
V gene: TRBV2
J gene: TRBJ1-2
CDR3 protein: CASSTQRQGGGYTF
CDR3 DNA: TGTGCCAGCAGCACACAACGACAGGGAGGGGGCTACACCTTC

clone size: many
D gene: TRBD1
V gene: TRBV5-1
J gene: TRBJ2-3
CDR3 protein: CASSLSSYRGQSDTQYF
CDR3 DNA: TGCGCCAGCAGCCTTTCTTCGTACAGGGGGCAGTCAGATACGCAGTATTTT

clone size: -
D gene: TRBD1
V gene: TRBV6-1
J gene: TRBJ2-5
CDR3 protein: CASSGGQGGLETQYF
CDR3 DNA: TGTGCCAGCAGTGGGGGACAGGGAGGGCTGGAGACCCAGTACTTC

clone size: many
D gene: TRBD2
V gene: TRBV10-3
J gene: TRBJ2-2
CDR3 protein: CAIRARGLADTGELFF
CDR3 DNA: TGTGCCATACGGGCTAGGGGACTAGCGGACACCGGGGAGCTGTTTTTT

clone size: many
D gene: -
V gene: TRBV3-1
J gene: TRBJ1-1
CDR3 protein: CASSRKNTEAFF
CDR3 DNA: TGTGCCAGCAGCAGGAAGAACACTGAAGCTTTCTTT

clone size: -
D gene: TRBD1
V gene: TRBV5-6
J gene: TRBJ1-5
CDR3 protein: CASSVHRGLSNQPQHF
CDR3 DNA: TGTGCCAGCAGCGTACACAGGGGGCTTAGCAATCAGCCCCAGCATTTT

clone size: -
D gene: TRBD2
V gene: TRBV7-2
J gene: TRBJ2-7
CDR3 protein: CASSLVPSGPYEQYF
CDR3 DNA: TGTGCCAGCAGCTTAGTGCCTAGCGGCCCCTACGAGCAGTACTTC

clone size: few
D gene: TRBD1
V gene: TRBV7-9
J gene: TRBJ1-4
CDR3 protein: CASSSRTGNEKLFF
CDR3 DNA: TGTGCCAGCAGCTCCCGGACAGGGAATGAAAAACTGTTTTTT

clone size: many
D gene: TRBD1
V gene: TRBV6-1
J gene: TRBJ2-5
CDR3 protein: CASSLLTGRKTQYF
CDR3 DNA: TGTGCCAGCAGTCTTTTGACAGGGCGGAAGACCCAGTACTTC

clone size: -
D gene: -
V gene: TRBV24-1
J gene: TRBJ2-7
CDR3 protein: CATSLSSIGEQYF
CDR3 DNA: TGTGCCACCAGCCTATCGAGTATCGGCGAGCAGTACTTC

clone size: many
D gene: TRBD1
V gene: TRBV29-1
J gene: TRBJ2-7
CDR3 protein: CSVEGTGYEQYF
CDR3 DNA: TGCAGCGTTGAGGGGACAGGCTACGAGCAGTACTTC

clone size: many
D gene: -
V gene: TRBV29-1
J gene: TRBJ2-1
CDR3 protein: CSVEQATYNEQFF
CDR3 DNA: TGCAGCGTTGAACAGGCCACCTACAATGAGCAGTTCTTC

clone size: few
D gene: TRBD1
V gene: TRBV20-1
J gene: TRBJ2-5
CDR3 protein: CSARVWTGRETQYF
CDR3 DNA: TGCAGTGCTAGGGTTTGGACAGGGAGAGAGACCCAGTACTTC

clone size: many
D gene: -
V gene: TRBV7-9
J gene: TRBJ2-4
CDR3 protein: CASSLPREPNIQYF
CDR3 DNA: TGTGCCAGCAGCTTACCCAGGGAACCAAACATTCAGTACTTC

clone size: -
D gene: -
V gene: TRBV24-1
J gene: TRBJ2-2
CDR3 protein: CATSGIGGTGELFF
CDR3 DNA: TGTGCCACCAGTGGAATAGGGGGGACCGGGGAGCTGTTTTTT

clone size: many
D gene: -
V gene: TRBV7-6
J gene: TRBJ2-5
CDR3 protein: CASSLALRVQETQYF
CDR3 DNA: TGTGCCAGCAGCTTAGCGCTAAGGGTCCAAGAGACCCAGTACTTC

clone size: many
D gene: TRBD1
V gene: TRBV5-1
J gene: TRBJ2-7
CDR3 protein: CASSSDRVYEQYF
CDR3 DNA: TGCGCCAGCAGTTCAGACAGGGTCTACGAGCAGTACTTC

clone size: few
D gene: -
V gene: TRBV24-1
J gene: TRBJ2-5
CDR3 protein: CATSRPSGPFQETQYF
CDR3 DNA: TGTGCCACCAGCCGTCCCAGCGGGCCCTTTCAAGAGACCCAGTACTTC

clone size: many
D gene: -
V gene: TRBV7-9
J gene: TRBJ2-7
CDR3 protein: CASSWLGSYEQYF
CDR3 DNA: TGTGCCAGCAGCTGGCTTGGGTCCTACGAGCAGTACTTC

clone size: many
D gene: TRBD1
V gene: TRBV5-1
J gene: TRBJ2-3
CDR3 protein: CASSLGQGGTDTQYF
CDR3 DNA: TGCGCCAGCAGCTTGGGACAGGGTGGCACAGATACGCAGTATTTT

clone size: many
D gene: TRBD1
V gene: TRBV4-3
J gene: TRBJ1-5
CDR3 protein: CASSPYEGAQPQHF
CDR3 DNA: TGCGCCAGCAGCCCCTACGAGGGGGCTCAGCCCCAGCATTTT

clone size: -
D gene: -
V gene: TRBV5-5
J gene: TRBJ2-3
CDR3 protein: CASSLDRGTTDTQYF
CDR3 DNA: TGTGCCAGCAGCTTGGACCGGGGGACCACAGATACGCAGTATTTT

clone size: many
D gene: -
V gene: TRBV5-1
J gene: TRBJ2-7
CDR3 protein: CASSLERYEQYF
CDR3 DNA: TGCGCCAGCAGCTTGGAACGGTACGAGCAGTACTTC

clone size: -
D gene: -
V gene: TRBV30
J gene: TRBJ1-5
CDR3 protein: CAWSSEPTEGNQPQHF
CDR3 DNA: TGTGCCTGGAGTTCCGAGCCGACGGAGGGGAATCAGCCCCAGCATTTT

clone size: many
D gene: -
V gene: TRBV5-1
J gene: TRBJ2-5
CDR3 protein: CASSLGRPQETQYF
CDR3 DNA: TGCGCCAGCAGCTTGGGACGTCCACAAGAGACCCAGTACTTC

clone size: many
D gene: TRBD1
V gene: TRBV6-2/TRBV6-3
J gene: TRBJ2-2
CDR3 protein: CASSYMETGASGELFF
CDR3 DNA: TGTGCCAGCAGTTACATGGAGACAGGGGCTAGCGGGGAGCTGTTTTTT

clone size: many
D gene: TRBD2
V gene: TRBV28
J gene: TRBJ2-3
CDR3 protein: CASSFRGTSKDTQYF
CDR3 DNA: TGTGCCAGCAGTTTTAGGGGGACTAGCAAAGATACGCAGTATTTT

clone size: -
D gene: TRBD2
V gene: TRBV4-3
J gene: TRBJ2-2
CDR3 protein: CASSPRLAGGQNTGELFF
CDR3 DNA: TGCGCCAGCAGCCCCAGACTAGCGGGAGGCCAGAACACCGGGGAGCTGTTTTTT

clone size: large
D gene: TRBD2
V gene: TRBV7-9
J gene: TRBJ2-3
CDR3 protein: CASSLWGTSGSTDTQYF
CDR3 DNA: TGTGCCAGCAGCCTGTGGGGGACTAGCGGCAGCACAGATACGCAGTATTTT

clone size: many
D gene: TRBD2
V gene: TRBV7-2
J gene: TRBJ2-1
CDR3 protein: CASTLGTSAYNEQFF
CDR3 DNA: TGTGCCAGCACACTTGGGACTAGCGCCTACAATGAGCAGTTCTTC